These 12 T cell receptor beta chains originate from one sample sequenced in a study of regulatory T cells in long-lasting Graves disease. Time point defined: persistent/refractory GD, antithyroid drugs over 5 years with positive TRAb. After RNA was extracted from PBMCs, the TCR library was made from it. Construction of the TCR beta libraries employed iRepertoire HTBI primers in conjunction with Arm-PCR of CDR3 regions. In TCRdb, the multiplex PCR reads were re-called with MiXCR into one record per CDR3 protein. This sample carries fewer than 550,000 distinct CDR3 sequences, 20% to 25% of them seen once, and the ten largest clones take more than 6%. This sample comprised peripheral blood mononuclear cells (PBMCs), obtained when the disease was refractory, from a patient treated with antithyroid drugs. Source of these receptors: a female donor with Graves disease.

The chain combines TRBV28 with TRBJ2-3; 11 positions match TRBD2. Trimming removed 1 base from V and 3 bases from J; junction bases left unmatched: 6. The CDR3 sequence is 17 residues long. Germline CDR1 and CDR2: MDHEN and SYDVKM. The CDR3 nucleotides read TGTGCCAGCAGTTTATTAGCGGGAGGGCTCGAGACAGATACGCAGTATTTT. Translation: CASSLLAGGLETDTQYF.

This clonotype has a handful of counts. The V and J genes are TRBV7-9 and TRBJ2-7; D gene uncertain. Germline CDR1 SEHNR, CDR2 FQNEAQ (reference sequence). This CDR3 is built from 13 residues. The V gene lost 2 bases and the J gene lost 1 base, with 6 bases spanning the gap. CDR3 region: CASSLYGSYEQYF. DNA of the CDR3: TGTGCCAGCAGCTTATACGGATCCTACGAGCAGTACTTC.

CDR3 region: CASSFWDFNSPLHF. In nucleotides, the CDR3 is TGTGCCAGCAGTTTCTGGGACTTCAATTCACCCCTCCACTTT. The chain employs TRBV12-3 or TRBV12-4 and TRBJ1-6; possible D gene TRBD1, 5 bases. Trimming cost V 3 bases and J 7 bases, with 10 bases left between them. The CDR3 length is 14 residues.

This rearrangement joins TRBV27 to TRBJ2-7; D is unresolved. The CDR3 consists of 13 residues. Germline V gene lookup returns CDR1 MNHEY and CDR2 SMNVEV (reference sequence). The V and J ends lost 2 bases and 3 bases respectively, with 8 bases between them. CDR3 region: CASSLRQIYEQYF. The CDR3 DNA sequence: TGTGCCAGCAGTTTAAGGCAGATCTACGAGCAGTACTTC.

This clonotype was found many times. V gene TRBV29-1 combines with J gene TRBJ1-1; D is undetermined. Deletions cut 6 bases from V and 1 base from J, with 9 bases between. CDR1 is SQVTM, CDR2 ANQGSEA, per germline. The CDR3 is made up of 12 amino acids. The CDR3 region has the DNA TGCAGCGTCGTTCGTCAGAACACTGAAGCTTTCTTT. As protein: CSVVRQNTEAFF.

This clonotype was picked up many times. This sequence joins TRBV10-3 and TRBJ2-5; D gene unclear. Trimming stripped 6 bases from V and 2 bases from J, with 7 bases between. CDR1 is ENHRY, CDR2 SYGVKD, per germline. The CDR3 is made up of 12 amino acids. As DNA, the CDR3 is TGTGCCATCAGCACCACTCAAGAGACCCAGTACTTC. As protein: CAISTTQETQYF.

This clonotype has just a few counts. V gene TRBV19 combines with J gene TRBJ1-4; 9 bases agree with TRBD1. The germline CDR1 and CDR2 sequences are LNHDA and SQIVND (reference sequence). The CDR3 extends over 15 amino acids. V shed 9 bases, J shed 1 base, and the junction held 6 bases outside the gene matches. CDR3 sequence: CASRDRAGTNEKLFF. The DNA of the CDR3 is TGTGCCAGCAGGGACAGGGCAGGAACTAATGAAAAACTGTTTTTT.

This clonotype turned up a few times. This chain connects TRBV27 to TRBJ2-1, with a tentative D call TRBD2 (6 bases). V lost 7 bases and J 6 bases, leaving 19 bases between the germline ends. CDR3 length: 15 residues. Germline CDR1 MNHEY, CDR2 SMNVEV (reference sequence). CDR3 sequence: CASTFRTTTINEQFF. The CDR3 DNA reads TGTGCCAGCACATTTCGGACTACTACAATCAATGAGCAGTTCTTC.

J is TRBJ2-4 and V is TRBV20-1, with D perhaps TRBD2 (6 bases). The CDR3 spans 15 residues. CDR1 is DFQATT and CDR2 is SNEGSKA in the germline V gene (reference sequence). The V gene lost 6 bases and the J gene lost 6 bases, with 21 bases spanning the gap. In DNA form, the CDR3 reads TGCAGTGCGGGGGAAGCTAGCGCCTGGGGAAACATTCAGTACTTC. It is translated as CSAGEASAWGNIQYF.

The sample holds many counts of this clonotype. The V gene is TRBV20-1, the J gene TRBJ1-5, with 8 positions matching TRBD1. The length of the CDR3 is 13 residues. V dropped 6 bases and J dropped 6; count of bases not matched to a gene: 7. The germline V gene has CDR1 DFQATT and CDR2 SNEGSKA (reference sequence). The CDR3 reads CSARTGRGQPQHF. In DNA form, the CDR3 reads TGCAGTGCCAGGACAGGGAGAGGTCAGCCCCAGCATTTT.

In this sample, this clonotype turned up many times. The chain joins TRBV6-1 to TRBJ1-5, with D possibly being TRBD1 (5 bases). This CDR3 spans 14 amino acids. V was pared by 6 bases and J by 7 bases, with 16 bases between. Germline CDR1 MNHNS, CDR2 SASEGT. The CDR3 DNA is TGTGCCAGCAGCCAATCAGGGTTATCGCAGCCCCAGCATTTT. It specifies CASSQSGLSQPQHF.

The V and J genes are TRBV29-1 and TRBJ1-5; 9 bases line up with TRBD1. J gave up 6 bases and V 7 bases, and 13 bases lay outside the gene matches. Per germline, CDR1 SQVTM and CDR2 ANQGSEA. The CDR3 contains 15 residues. CDR3 DNA: TGCAGCGCGACAGGGGGAGAGGGATTGGGTCAGCCCCAGCATTTT. Its protein is CSATGGEGLGQPQHF.